The rows below give T cell receptor beta chains drawn from one sample of a study of shared clonotypes between healthy human individuals. Clones were sequenced by immunoSEQ multiplex PCR, and TCRdb holds only the in-frame ones, with some missing. The sample has about 2.1 million clones; approximately 92% are singletons. Sequencing input: naive CD8+ T cells from PBMCs. The receptor source for this set is a man aged 18 to 30 in good health. Some clones in this sample may be carry-over from other donors' samples. The CDR3 runs from the conserved cysteine through the conserved F or W. A D gene is named only where the DNA matches it firmly. Where a row states a size, it is once, few, many or the class of an expanded clone; other rows omit it.

CDR3nt: TGTGCCAGCTCACAACGGGGAAGGGGCACTGAAGCTTTCTTT
CDR3aa: CASSQRGRGTEAFF
j_gene: TRBJ1-1
d_gene: .
abundance: .
v_gene: TRBV18

CDR3nt: TGTGCCAGCAGTTTAGGGCCTGGGGCGAACAATCAGCCCCAGCATTTT
CDR3aa: CASSLGPGANNQPQHF
j_gene: TRBJ1-5
d_gene: .
abundance: .
v_gene: TRBV27

CDR3nt: TGTGCCAGCAGTTCGGGACTAGCGGGAGCCTCCGAGCAGTACTTC
CDR3aa: CASSSGLAGASEQYF
j_gene: TRBJ2-7
d_gene: TRBD2
abundance: .
v_gene: TRBV28

CDR3nt: TGTGCTAGTGGAGGGAGGGCCCTCAATGAGCAGTTCTTC
CDR3aa: CASGGRALNEQFF
j_gene: TRBJ2-1
d_gene: TRBD2
abundance: once
v_gene: TRBV12-5

CDR3nt: TGTGCCAGCAGCCCAGGAGGGCAGGGGATCACAGATACGCAGTATTTT
CDR3aa: CASSPGGQGITDTQYF
j_gene: TRBJ2-3
d_gene: .
abundance: .
v_gene: TRBV5-5

CDR3nt: TGTGCCAGCAGTGACTTAGGGGGACACAACAATGAGCAGTTCTTC
CDR3aa: CASSDLGGHNNEQFF
j_gene: TRBJ2-1
d_gene: .
abundance: .
v_gene: TRBV6-4

CDR3nt: TGTGCCAGCAGCTTAGGCGGCACCTACGGCCAAGAGACCCAGTACTTC
CDR3aa: CASSLGGTYGQETQYF
j_gene: TRBJ2-5
d_gene: .
abundance: .
v_gene: TRBV7-9

CDR3nt: TGTGCCAGCAGTGAACTAGCGGGGCCCTTCCACGAGCAGTACTTC
CDR3aa: CASSELAGPFHEQYF
j_gene: TRBJ2-7
d_gene: TRBD2
abundance: .
v_gene: TRBV27

CDR3nt: TGTGCCAGCAACAGGGATGATCAGCCCCAGCATTTT
CDR3aa: CASNRDDQPQHF
j_gene: TRBJ1-5
d_gene: .
abundance: few
v_gene: TRBV25-1

CDR3nt: TGTGCCAGCAGCCTGGGACGGCGGACCTACAATGAGCAGTTCTTC
CDR3aa: CASSLGRRTYNEQFF
j_gene: TRBJ2-1
d_gene: .
abundance: .
v_gene: TRBV6-5

CDR3nt: TGTGCCAGCAGCACCGCGCGGGACAGCGAATCCTACGAGCAGTACTTC
CDR3aa: CASSTARDSESYEQYF
j_gene: TRBJ2-7
d_gene: .
abundance: .
v_gene: TRBV7-8

CDR3nt: TGCGCCAGCAGCCAAGTGATGGTTCCCCGCCCAACTAATGAAAAACTGTTTTTT
CDR3aa: CASSQVMVPRPTNEKLFF
j_gene: TRBJ1-4
d_gene: .
abundance: .
v_gene: TRBV4-1

CDR3nt: TGTGCCAGCAGCTTGGTGGGTGGCAGCGGGAGGGCGGTCTACGAGCAGTACTTC
CDR3aa: CASSLVGGSGRAVYEQYF
j_gene: TRBJ2-7
d_gene: TRBD2
abundance: .
v_gene: TRBV5-4

CDR3nt: TGTGCCAGCAGCTATCGGGGAGCCGACAATGAGCAGTTCTTC
CDR3aa: CASSYRGADNEQFF
j_gene: TRBJ2-1
d_gene: .
abundance: .
v_gene: TRBV4-2

CDR3nt: TGTGCCAGCAGCTTATTCGGGCAGGGTCCTCCCTACGAGCAGTACTTC
CDR3aa: CASSLFGQGPPYEQYF
j_gene: TRBJ2-7
d_gene: .
abundance: .
v_gene: TRBV7-8

CDR3nt: TGTGCCAGCAGCGCAGAGGTCGGGCCCTACGAGCAGTACTTC
CDR3aa: CASSAEVGPYEQYF
j_gene: TRBJ2-7
d_gene: .
abundance: .
v_gene: TRBV7-9

CDR3nt: TGTGCCAGTGGGGGTACAGCGGGAGCAAAGCACGGGACAGATACGCAGTATTTT
CDR3aa: CASGGTAGAKHGTDTQYF
j_gene: TRBJ2-3
d_gene: TRBD2
abundance: .
v_gene: TRBV27

CDR3nt: TGTGCCAGCAGCTCGCGGGGAAACTACGAGCAGTACTTC
CDR3aa: CASSSRGNYEQYF
j_gene: TRBJ2-7
d_gene: .
abundance: .
v_gene: TRBV11-3